These T cell receptor beta chains were read from a single sample in a study of T cells in localized non-small cell lung cancer. TCRdb's table, derived via immunoSEQ multiplex PCR, lists solely in-frame clones and lacks some. The data contain fewer than 90,000 clones, roughly 75% of them singletons. The sequences come from PBMCs, collected before any cancer treatment. The receptors derive from a man aged 40 to 70 with stage II squamous cell lung carcinoma. Each CDR3 is given with its conserved first and last residue. A D gene is named only where the DNA matches it firmly. A clone size is listed for some rows: how often the clone was seen (once, few, many), or a class if it is expanded.

TRBV30	NA	TRBJ1-1	NA	TGTGCCTGGAGTGTCTCACTAAATGGCCCGAACACTGAAGCTTTCTTT	CAWSVSLNGPNTEAFF
TRBV7-3	TRBD2	TRBJ2-3	NA	TGTGCCAGCAGCTCGCCGGGACTAAGCACAGATACGCAGTATTTT	CASSSPGLSTDTQYF
TRBV21-1	NA	TRBJ1-4	once	TGTGCCAGCAGCAAAGCGCTGGACAGGGTTGGCGAAAAACTGTTTTTT	CASSKALDRVGEKLFF
TRBV15	NA	TRBJ1-2	NA	TGTGCCACCAGCATTGGGAGAGTTGAGGGCACTATCTATGGCTACACCTTC	CATSIGRVEGTIYGYTF
TRBV30	NA	TRBJ2-6	once	TGTGCCTGGAGCAGGGACTCTGGGGCCAACGTCCTGACTTTC	CAWSRDSGANVLTF
TRBV14	NA	TRBJ2-3	few	TGTGCCAGCAGCCAAGTCGCAGATACGCAGTATTTT	CASSQVADTQYF
TRBV15	NA	TRBJ1-2	once	TGTGCCACCAGGGCCCTGGGGGGAGGGAGCTATGGCTACACCTTC	CATRALGGGSYGYTF
TRBV2	NA	TRBJ1-5	NA	TGTGCCAGCAGTGACGGGCCGGCCAATCAGCCCCAGCATTTT	CASSDGPANQPQHF
TRBV28	NA	TRBJ2-6	NA	TGTGCCAGCAAAAATGAAGGCTCTGGGGCCAACGTCCTGACTTTC	CASKNEGSGANVLTF
TRBV5-4	NA	TRBJ2-7	NA	TGTGCCAGCAGCCCGGTGGAGTCCTACGAGCAGTACTTC	CASSPVESYEQYF
TRBV4-1	NA	TRBJ2-5	NA	TGCGCCAGCAGCCAGACAGGATATACTCAAGAGACCCAGTACTTC	CASSQTGYTQETQYF
TRBV28	NA	TRBJ2-2	NA	TGTGCCAGCAGTCCCTGGCAGGGAAGCACCGGGGAGCTGTTTTTT	CASSPWQGSTGELFF
TRBV19	TRBD1	TRBJ1-2	NA	TGTGCCAGTAGTGCCTACAGGGGCGGCTACACCTTC	CASSAYRGGYTF
TRBV5-4	TRBD2	TRBJ2-4	NA	TGTGCCAGCAGTACCGCGAGCGGGGCCCTAGCCAAAAACATTCAGTACTTC	CASSTASGALAKNIQYF
TRBV28	NA	TRBJ1-6	few	TGTGCCAGCAGACCGGGACTGGATGGTTCACCCCTCCACTTT	CASRPGLDGSPLHF
TRBV5-4	TRBD2	TRBJ2-7	NA	TGTGCCAGCAGCCGCCTAGTAGCGGGGGGTAGGGAGCAGTACTTC	CASSRLVAGGREQYF
TRBV7-9	NA	TRBJ1-1	NA	TGTGCCAGCAGCTTAATCAGAACGAACACTGAAGCTTTCTTT	CASSLIRTNTEAFF
TRBV6-5	NA	TRBJ1-4	NA	TGTGCCAGCAGTCTTAGACAGAGTAATGAAAAACTGTTTTTT	CASSLRQSNEKLFF
TRBV28	NA	TRBJ2-5	NA	TGTGCCAGCAGTTTACTCCAAGAGACCCAGTACTTC	CASSLLQETQYF
TRBV4-2	NA	TRBJ1-1	NA	TGTGCCAGCAGCTTGGGGCCCACGGTGAACACTGAAGCTTTCTTT	CASSLGPTVNTEAFF
TRBV5-8	TRBD2	TRBJ2-7	few	TGTGCCAGCAGCTCGGGACTAGCGGGGCGCCACGAGCAGTACTTC	CASSSGLAGRHEQYF
TRBV30	NA	TRBJ1-5	few	TGTGCCTGGAGTGTACGGGGTTTCGATCAGCCCCAGCATTTT	CAWSVRGFDQPQHF
TRBV5-1	TRBD1	TRBJ2-6	NA	TGCGCCAGCAGCTGGACAGGGGGCGATGGGGCCAACGTCCTGACTTTC	CASSWTGGDGANVLTF
TRBV5-1	TRBD1	TRBJ2-5	NA	TGCGCCAGCAGCTTCGAGACAGGGGGGATTCCGGCCCAGTACTTC	CASSFETGGIPAQYF
TRBV10-3	NA	TRBJ1-6	NA	TGTGCCACCCGTGGGGGATCGGATTCACCCCTCCACTTT	CATRGGSDSPLHF
TRBV27	TRBD2	TRBJ2-7	NA	TGTGCCAGCAGTAGACTAGCGGGAGTCAAGGAAAACGAGCAGTACTTC	CASSRLAGVKENEQYF
TRBV5-1	NA	TRBJ2-1	NA	TGCGCCAGCAGCTTACAGGGCTTACAGTTCTTC	CASSLQGLQFF
TRBV7-9	NA	TRBJ1-2	once	TGTGCCAGCAGCTTAGCGGGAGAATATTATGGCTACACCTTC	CASSLAGEYYGYTF
TRBV6-6	TRBD1	TRBJ1-2	once	TGTGCCAGCAGAGATACAGGGGGCAGCTATGGCTACACCTTC	CASRDTGGSYGYTF
TRBV5-4	TRBD1	TRBJ2-1	NA	TGTGCCAGCAGCTTCACAGGGGGAGGCAATGAGCAGTTCTTC	CASSFTGGGNEQFF
TRBV4-1	TRBD2	TRBJ2-1	NA	TGCGCCAGCAGCCAAGTTGCACTAGCGGGGTACAATGAGCAGTTCTTC	CASSQVALAGYNEQFF
TRBV7-9	NA	TRBJ2-5	NA	TGTGCCAGCAGCTTAAGAGGTTCCAGACAAGAGACCCAGTACTTC	CASSLRGSRQETQYF
TRBV9	NA	TRBJ1-3	NA	TGTGCCAGCAGCGTAGGTGCAGGGTTGAACACCATATATTTT	CASSVGAGLNTIYF
TRBV7-8	NA	TRBJ1-6	once	TGTGCCAGCAGCTTAGTTAAGGGTCTTGGGTCACCCCTCCACTTT	CASSLVKGLGSPLHF
TRBV30	NA	TRBJ2-7	NA	TGTGCCTGGAGTGGCGGAAACTCCTACGAGCAGTACTTC	CAWSGGNSYEQYF
TRBV5-5	NA	TRBJ1-2	NA	TGTGCCAGCAGCTTTGAAAGCTATGGCTACACCTTC	CASSFESYGYTF
TRBV11-2	TRBD2	TRBJ2-7	NA	TGTGCCAGCAGCTTTTTGACTGGGGGGGGAAGCTCCTACGAGCAGTACTTC	CASSFLTGGGSSYEQYF
TRBV6-5	NA	TRBJ2-1	once	TGTGCCAGCAGATCTAACAATGAGCAGTTCTTC	CASRSNNEQFF
TRBV6-6	TRBD1	TRBJ1-2	NA	TGTGCCAGCACCATCGACAGGGAAACCCACTATGGCTACACCTTC	CASTIDRETHYGYTF
TRBV19	NA	TRBJ2-7	NA	TGTGCCAGTAGTATCTCGGGGGTTCAGGGCGAGCAGTACTTC	CASSISGVQGEQYF
TRBV2	NA	TRBJ1-5	few	TGTGCCAGCGGAGCGGAGAGCAATCAGCCCCAGCATTTT	CASGAESNQPQHF
TRBV15	NA	TRBJ2-5	NA	TGTGCCACCAGCAGAGATCAAACGGGAGTCAAAGAGACCCAGTACTTC	CATSRDQTGVKETQYF
TRBV11-2	NA	TRBJ2-7	NA	TGTGCCAGCAGCCCAGGGGCAGCACTGAGCTCCTACGAGCAGTACTTC	CASSPGAALSSYEQYF
TRBV6-5	TRBD1	TRBJ2-7	NA	TGTGCCAGCAGCCGTGACAGGGTGGGCAACGAGCAGTACTTC	CASSRDRVGNEQYF
TRBV4-3	NA	TRBJ1-1	few	TGCGCCAGCAGCCAAGACTACCCTATGAACACTGAAGCTTTCTTT	CASSQDYPMNTEAFF
TRBV7-9	NA	TRBJ2-5	once	TGTGCCAGCAGCTTAGCGCAGGAGACCCAGTACTTC	CASSLAQETQYF
TRBV30	NA	TRBJ2-7	NA	TGTGCCTGGAGTGATCACTCTTTAAAGGGGACCTACGAGCAGTACTTC	CAWSDHSLKGTYEQYF